This T cell receptor (beta chain) stems from a study of shared clonotypes between healthy human individuals. Study outcomes and limitations: Approximately 4.6% of naive CD4 clonotypes were common to a few donors. Estimated richness was generally greater in naive than memory subsets.

This clone appeared a single time. Its antigen is currently unknown. Donors, without exception, were Caucasian adults residing in Nashville, Tennessee. Assay: immunoSEQ multiplex PCR; the TCRdb copy retains only in-frame clones and omits some. Of roughly 520,000 clones in the sample, approximately 95% were seen once. Germline CDR1 is MRHNA and CDR2 is SNTAGT. The CDR3 is 20 amino acids. With 8 bases clipped from V and 2 bases from J, the junction kept 19 bases outside the gene matches. Sequenced input: naive CD4+ T cells sorted from blood. Subset defined: CD45RA+ positively selected. The genes are TRBV6-4 and TRBJ2-7; 15 bases agree with TRBD2. The receptor's source is a woman aged 25 to 39 in good health. The CDR3 region has the DNA TGTGCCAGCCACAAAGCCCCCCCCGGGACTAGCGGGAGGTCAACCTACGAGCAGTACTTC. It codes for CASHKAPPGTSGRSTYEQYF.